This T cell receptor (beta chain) was obtained from a study of OX40 agonist ivuxolimab in advanced cancers. As for the study in general: Anti-PD-1, anti-PD-L1 or anti-CTLA-4 therapy given earlier was allowed, and around 40% had some. General study points: At 0.1 to 3.0 mg/kg, CD4+ and CD8+ blood T cells expanded clonally by week 6.

The V gene's germline CDR1 is SGHKS and CDR2 YYEKEE (reference sequence). The V end was cut by 2 bases, the J end by 5 bases, with 20 bases between. The CDR3 sequence is 16 residues long. A note on this clone: Its antigen remains unknown.

The method was immunoSEQ multiplex PCR; TCRdb's version includes in-frame clones alone and lacks a portion of them. The sample includes 35,000 to 45,000 clones, roughly nine tenths of them seen just once. The source material was CD4+ or CD8+ T cells sorted from blood, sampled in a trial of the OX40 agonist ivuxolimab. The chain recombines TRBV5-5 with TRBJ2-7; D ambiguous. The TCR sequence derives from an adult with an advanced solid tumor such as melanoma, head and neck, liver or kidney cancer. As DNA, the CDR3 is TGTGCCAGCAGCTTTGGCCAGGCTTTTTCATTCGACGAGCAGTACTTC. It specifies CASSFGQAFSFDEQYF.